The source of this T cell receptor (beta chain) is a study of HIV-infected patients and healthy controls. V dropped 7 bases and J dropped 1; count of bases not matched to a gene: 4. The CDR3 consists of 13 residues. Per germline, CDR1 MDHEN and CDR2 SYDVKM. Alpha and beta constant-region primers primed reverse transcription of about 500 ng RNA. Using multiplexing indices, alpha and beta chain libraries were generated apart by chain-specific third strand synthesis. TCRdb re-analysed the 5' RACE reads in MiXCR, keeping a single row per CDR3 protein. The sample yields 18,000 or so distinct CDR3 sequences, more than 7.5% seen once. Roughly three months, about 14 weeks, into antiretroviral therapy, follow-up blood was collected. No cell fractionation was done, so the repertoire covers all unsorted peripheral blood T cells.

This sequence originates from an adult with HIV infection. The material sequenced was blood, taken during antiretroviral therapy. The chain is built from TRBV28 and TRBJ2-7; 7 bases line up with TRBD1. The DNA of the CDR3 is TGTGCCAGCACCGAGACAGGGTCCTACGAGCAGTACTTC. Its protein product is CASTETGSYEQYF.